These 12 T cell receptor beta chains were sequenced from one sample in a study of cytomegalovirus exposure and HLA in healthy donors. The PCR employed 60 Vbeta primers together with 13 Jbeta primers. Sequenced by immunoSEQ multiplex PCR; TCRdb stores in-frame clones only, minus some. The sample includes 95,000 to 100,000 clones, about 80% of them seen just once. The sample comprised PBMCs. These receptors all come from a middle-aged man in good health and CMV-seronegative.

The CDR3 DNA reads TGTGCCAGCAGCCAAGAAACGGACTATACGCAGTATTTT. This codes for CASSQETDYTQYF. The rearrangement uses TRBV4-2 and TRBJ2-3; tentative D call: TRBD2 (5 bases). The CDR3 is 13 amino acids. Trimming removed 0 bases at V and 7 bases at J, with 8 bases between. From germline, CDR1 is LGHNA and CDR2 YNFKEQ.

The V and J genes are TRBV5-1 and TRBJ2-1; D unresolved. From germline, CDR1 is SGHRS and CDR2 YFSETQ. Trimming pared 4 bases from V and 4 bases from J, leaving 6 bases between. The CDR3 totals 12 residues. CDR3 sequence: CASSPGYNEQFF. Written as DNA, the CDR3 is TGCGCCAGCAGCCCCGGGTACAATGAGCAGTTCTTC. Looking up the rest from reference TRBV5-1 and TRBJ2-1 gives the full variable domain: KAGVTQTPRYLIKTRGQQVTLSCSPISGHRSVSWYQQTPGQGLQFLFEYFSETQRNKGNFPGRFSGRQFSNSRSEMNVSTLELGDSALYLCASSPGYNEQFFGPGTRLTVL.

The sample holds a few counts of this clone. The J gene is TRBJ1-6, the V gene TRBV28, with TRBD1 as a possible D gene (5 bases). The V and J ends lost 6 bases and 9 bases respectively, with 21 bases between them. From germline, CDR1 is MDHEN and CDR2 SYDVKM. This CDR3 comprises 16 residues. CDR3 region: CASSSQGAAGGSPLHF. The DNA for the CDR3 is TGTGCCAGCAGCTCCCAAGGGGCCGCGGGGGGTTCACCCCTCCACTTT.

The CDR3 loop reads CASRPTGGANSFF. CDR3 in DNA: TGTGCCAGCAGACCCACAGGGGGCGCGAATTCTTTCTTT. The chain couples TRBV28 to TRBJ1-1; 9 nucleotides align to TRBD1. Unmatched junction bases numbered 11, after V lost 6 bases and J lost 12 bases. Germline CDR1 MDHEN, CDR2 SYDVKM. CDR3 length: 13 amino acids.

The table lists this clone with a few counts. CDR3 sequence (DNA): TGTGCCTGGAGTGTGCAGGGGGTCGGCTACACCTTC. Residues: CAWSVQGVGYTF. V is TRBV30 and J is TRBJ1-2; 7 bases are a match to TRBD1. V was clipped by 0 bases and J by 8 bases; unmatched bases: 3. The CDR3 sequence is 12 residues long. Germline V gene lookup returns CDR1 GTSNPN and CDR2 SVGIG (reference sequence). Looking up the rest from reference TRBV30 and TRBJ1-2 gives the full variable domain: SQTIHQWPATLVQPVGSPLSLECTVEGTSNPNLYWYRQAAGRGLQLLFYSVGIGQISSEVPQNLSASRPQDRQFILSSKKLLLSDSGFYLCAWSVQGVGYTFGSGTRLTVV.

The rearrangement uses TRBV6-1 and TRBJ2-7; D may be TRBD1 (6 bases). V was cut by 3 bases and J by 6 bases, with 12 bases left in between. The germline V gene encodes CDR1 MNHNS and CDR2 SASEGT. The CDR3 is 13 residues long. The DNA of the CDR3 is TGTGCCAGCAGTGACAGGGGATGGGGCGAGCAGTACGTC. Translating gives CASSDRGWGEQYV.

As to this clone: This specimen includes other DNA sequences encoding the same CDR3. The chain combines TRBV28 with TRBJ1-3, with 9 bases that match TRBD1. The V gene's germline CDR1 is MDHEN and CDR2 SYDVKM. After removal of 6 bases from V and 2 bases from J, the junction contained 5 bases not matched to a gene. The CDR3 length is 15 residues. The CDR3 DNA is TGTGCCAGCAGATCCACAGGGGGCGCTGGAAACACCATATATTTT. Protein: CASRSTGGAGNTIYF. The whole variable domain, filled in from reference TRBV28 and TRBJ1-3, reads DVKVTQSSRYLVKRTGEKVFLECVQDMDHENMFWYRQDPGLGLRLIYFSYDVKMKEKGDIPEGYSVSREKKERFSLILESASTNQTSMYLCASRSTGGAGNTIYFGEGSWLTVV.

V usage is TRBV6-5 and J usage is TRBJ1-1, with 11 bases that match TRBD1. CDR3 length: 15 residues. Looked up from germline, CDR1 is MNHEY and CDR2 is SVGAGI. V dropped 0 bases and J dropped 10; count of bases not matched to a gene: 7. Written as DNA, the CDR3 is TGTGCCAGCAGTTACTCAGGGACAGGGGGATTCGGAGCTTTCTTT. Its translation: CASSYSGTGGFGAFF.

This clone was observed a few times. This chain links TRBV9 with TRBJ1-1; D perhaps matches TRBD1 (6 bases). CDR1 is SGDLS and CDR2 is YYNGEE in the germline V gene. Trimming cost V 6 bases and J 5 bases, with 17 bases left between them. This CDR3 is built from 14 residues. The CDR3 DNA reads as TGTGCCAGCAATAGGGGGGGGGCGGGGACTGAAGCTTTCTTT. This gives the protein CASNRGGAGTEAFF.

The chain joins TRBV28 to TRBJ1-2; 9 nucleotides match TRBD1. The junction had 2 bases not matched to a gene; V was cut back by 1 base and J by 2 bases. Germline values: CDR1 MDHEN, CDR2 SYDVKM. CDR3 size: 15 residues. The CDR3 loop is CASSLLGTGNYGYTF. CDR3 bases: TGTGCCAGCAGTTTATTGGGGACAGGGAACTATGGCTACACCTTC.

V usage is TRBV6-5 and J usage is TRBJ2-2, with TRBD2 as a possible D gene (5 bases). The CDR3 runs 11 residues. V lost 10 bases and J lost 4, with 7 bases in between. The germline V gene encodes CDR1 MNHEY and CDR2 SVGAGI. The CDR3 region is CATRATGELFF. CDR3 sequence (DNA): TGTGCCACGAGGGCCACCGGGGAGCTGTTTTTT.

This chain joins TRBV5-6 and TRBJ2-5, with D tentatively TRBD1 (6 bases). Trimming shortened V by 4 bases and J by 4 bases, and 11 bases separated the two germline ends. This CDR3 contains 13 residues. From germline, CDR1 is SGHDT and CDR2 YYEEEE. The chain's CDR3 is CASSPGVRETQYF. The DNA for the CDR3 is TGTGCCAGCAGCCCAGGGGTTAGAGAGACCCAGTACTTC.